These 10 T cell receptor beta chains were sequenced from one sample in a study of shared clonotypes between healthy human individuals. Assay: immunoSEQ multiplex PCR; the TCRdb copy retains only in-frame clones and omits some. The sample lists about 1 million clones; around 74% were seen once. Sequencing used memory CD4+ T cells sorted from blood. Specified subset: CD45RA-negative fraction. The source is a man between 18 and 29 years old in good health.

This chain links TRBV5-1 with TRBJ1-2; TRBD1 might be the D (6 bases). Germline values: CDR1 SGHRS, CDR2 YFSETQ. Between the trimmed V and J ends, which lost 0 bases and 8 bases, there was a span of 14 bases. The CDR3 spans 14 residues. CDR3 nucleotide sequence: TGCGCCAGCAGCTTGGACGCAGGGGCGGTAGGCTACACCTTC. Its protein product is CASSLDAGAVGYTF. Supplemented by reference TRBV5-1 and TRBJ1-2, the full variable domain reads KAGVTQTPRYLIKTRGQQVTLSCSPISGHRSVSWYQQTPGQGLQFLFEYFSETQRNKGNFPGRFSGRQFSNSRSEMNVSTLELGDSALYLCASSLDAGAVGYTFGSGTRLTVV.

In this sample, this clone turned up a few times. The chain joins TRBV11-2 to TRBJ1-6, with D unclear. This CDR3 is built from 12 residues. The germline V gene encodes CDR1 SGHAT and CDR2 FQNNGV. V was shortened by 7 bases and J by 7 bases, with 8 bases between the two germline ends. The CDR3, as DNA: TGTGCCAGCAACTCGGGGAATTCACCCCTCCACTTT. Translation gives CASNSGNSPLHF.

The chain recombines TRBV5-8 with TRBJ2-1, with TRBD1 as a possible D gene (5 bases). Trimming stripped 6 bases from V and 4 bases from J, with 5 bases between. The germline CDR1 and CDR2 sequences are SGHTS and YDEGEE. The CDR3 runs to 11 residues. The CDR3 coding sequence is TGTGCCAGCAAGGGGTACAATGAGCAGTTCTTC. This translates into CASKGYNEQFF.

V and J are TRBV4-1 and TRBJ2-5, with D tentatively TRBD2 (6 bases). The CDR3 is made up of 17 amino acids. CDR1 is MGHRA and CDR2 is YSYEKL in the germline V gene. Trimming pared 0 bases from V and 5 bases from J, leaving 19 bases between. The CDR3 loop is CASSQDLPARAGETQYF. As DNA, the CDR3 is TGCGCCAGCAGCCAAGATCTCCCCGCCAGGGCGGGGGAGACCCAGTACTTC.

On this clone itself: Possible read error: a much larger clone is one base away. Other DNA sequences within the sample encode an identical CDR3. J is TRBJ2-2 and V is TRBV11-3, with unresolved D. Deletions cut 0 bases from V and 6 bases from J, with 2 bases between. The CDR3 consists of 12 residues. CDR1 SGHNT and CDR2 YENEEA come from the germline V gene. CDR3 amino acids: CASSLDSGELFF. The CDR3 coding sequence is TGTGCCAGCAGCTTAGACTCCGGGGAGCTGTTTTTT.

This clone has a handful of counts. The V gene is TRBV11-1, the J gene TRBJ1-1; D gene uncertain. The CDR3 extends over 13 amino acids. Germline CDR1 and CDR2: SGHAT and FQDESV (reference sequence). V was clipped by 7 bases and J by 4 bases, with 13 bases between them. CDR3 region: CASNLRWGTEAFF. CDR3 DNA: TGTGCCAGCAATCTTCGGTGGGGCACTGAAGCTTTCTTT.

Only one count was recorded for this clone. V and J are TRBV28 and TRBJ1-2; no clear D gene. V lost 7 bases and J lost 3, with 9 bases in between. CDR3 length: 12 residues. Germline CDR1 is MDHEN and CDR2 is SYDVKM. The CDR3 DNA sequence: TGTGCCAGCACCTGGGGAGACTATGGCTACACCTTC. This gives the protein CASTWGDYGYTF.

The chain employs TRBV2 and TRBJ1-2; the D is unclear. The CDR3 extends over 12 amino acids. Trimming took off 0 bases at V and 7 bases at J, with 6 bases between the two ends. Germline V CDR1 and CDR2: SNHLY, FYNNEI. The CDR3 loop reads CASSEAWGGYTF. The CDR3 bases are TGTGCCAGCAGTGAAGCTTGGGGTGGCTACACCTTC.

This clone was counted once. V and J are TRBV27 and TRBJ2-3; 7 bases are shared with TRBD2. J gave up 2 bases and V 3 bases, and 5 bases lay outside the gene matches. The CDR3 has 15 amino acids. Looked up from germline, CDR1 is MNHEY and CDR2 is SMNVEV (reference sequence). This CDR3 reads CASSFGRGFTDTQYF. As DNA, the CDR3 is TGTGCCAGCAGTTTCGGGCGGGGGTTCACAGATACGCAGTATTTT.

A single count supports this clone. The chain links TRBV9 to TRBJ1-5; 8 bases are a match to TRBD1. This CDR3 is built from 14 residues. Germline loops: CDR1 SGDLS, CDR2 YYNGEE. J lost 8 bases, V lost 3 bases, and 7 bases had no gene match. This CDR3 reads CASSGGTGGEPQHF. The CDR3 DNA is TGTGCCAGCAGCGGGGGCACAGGGGGGGAGCCCCAGCATTTT. The complete variable domain, with remaining parts taken from reference TRBV9 and TRBJ1-5, reads DSGVTQTPKHLITATGQRVTLRCSPRSGDLSVYWYQQSLDQGLQFLIQYYNGEERAKGNILERFSAQQFPDLHSELNLSSLELGDSALYFCASSGGTGGEPQHFGDGTRLSIL.